These 12 T cell receptor beta chains were all obtained from the same sample, sequenced in a study of response to subunit inactivated influenza vaccine. TCRdb re-analysed the RT-PCR reads in MiXCR, keeping a single row per CDR3 protein. Seen here are about 620,000 distinct CDR3 sequences, roughly 12% observed once, and the top ten hold roughly a tenth. The source material was PBMCs from blood, sampled on the day of vaccination. The receptor source for this set is a man in his fifties who received an inactivated influenza vaccine.

This clonotype was observed at least ten times. This rearrangement joins TRBV12-3 or TRBV12-4 to TRBJ1-2; tentatively, D is TRBD1 (5 bases). Trimming removed 2 bases from V and 8 bases from J, with 12 bases in between. The CDR3 runs to 13 residues. CDR3 in amino acids: CASSLIPREGYTF. CDR3 coding DNA: TGTGCCAGCAGTTTAATCCCCAGGGAGGGCTACACCTTC.

The rearrangement joins TRBV3-1 to TRBJ2-1; 10 bases match TRBD2. Germline CDR1 LGHDT, CDR2 YNNKEL (reference sequence). V gave up 3 bases and J gave up 8 bases; unmatched junction bases: 4. The CDR3 sequence is 14 residues long. The CDR3 DNA sequence: TGTGCCAGCAGCCAGGGACTAGCGTCCGATGAGCAGTTCTTC. This sequence encodes CASSQGLASDEQFF.

The rearrangement joins TRBV4-1 to TRBJ2-2; TRBD2 agrees at 11 bases. The V segment lost 0 bases and the J segment 6 bases; nucleotides outside the gene matches: 12. Germline V gives CDR1 MGHRA, CDR2 YSYEKL. The CDR3 loop spans 19 amino acids. The CDR3 sequence: CASSQDILAGEVWPGELFF. The CDR3 DNA follows: TGCGCCAGCAGCCAAGATATACTAGCGGGAGAAGTTTGGCCCGGGGAGCTGTTTTTT.

This clonotype was recorded a few times. This rearrangement joins TRBV20-1 to TRBJ2-7, with 7 bases aligning to TRBD2. V gave up 6 bases and J gave up 0 bases; unmatched junction bases: 11. From germline, CDR1 is DFQATT and CDR2 SNEGSKA (reference sequence). This CDR3 has 15 amino acids. CDR3 DNA sequence: TGCAGTGCGCGCTGGACCAGCGGGACCTCCTACGAGCAGTACTTC. Residues: CSARWTSGTSYEQYF.

The sample holds many counts of this clonotype. The chain links TRBV12-3 or TRBV12-4 to TRBJ2-3; 9 bases match TRBD2. The CDR3 covers 16 residues. V gave up 6 bases and J gave up 0 bases; unmatched junction bases: 7. The CDR3 loop is CASSPNSGGSTDTQYF. The CDR3 coding sequence is TGTGCCAGCAGCCCGAATAGCGGGGGTAGCACAGATACGCAGTATTTT.

This clonotype was counted at least ten times. This chain joins TRBV12-3 or TRBV12-4 and TRBJ2-7; 9 bases match TRBD1. This CDR3 has 14 residues. Trimming at V came to 4 bases and at J to 6 bases, leaving 7 bases not matched to a gene. CDR3 loop: CASSSRDRDSEQYF. CDR3 DNA sequence: TGTGCCAGCAGTTCCCGGGACAGGGACTCCGAGCAGTACTTC.

The chain carries TRBV11-2 and TRBJ2-1; TRBD2 agrees at 10 bases. CDR3 length: 20 amino acids. The germline CDR1 and CDR2 sequences are SGHAT and FQNNGV. After removal of 1 base from V and 4 bases from J, the junction contained 16 bases not matched to a gene. The CDR3 sequence is CASSLVSLLALAGAYNEQFF. DNA of the CDR3: TGTGCCAGCAGCTTAGTTTCCCTATTAGCCCTAGCGGGGGCTTACAATGAGCAGTTCTTC.

This clonotype was seen a few times. V is TRBV20-1 and J is TRBJ1-2; D is undetermined. The CDR3 spans 12 residues. CDR1 is DFQATT, CDR2 SNEGSKA, per germline (reference sequence). Trimming left V 6 bases short and J 8 bases short, with 16 bases between. CDR3 amino acids: CSAKTGQYGYTF. The CDR3 DNA is TGCAGTGCCAAAACCGGGCAGTACGGCTACACCTTC.

This clonotype has a count of ten or more. This chain joins TRBV5-5 and TRBJ1-2, with D unclear. This CDR3 contains 13 residues. Trimming left V 0 bases short and J 3 bases short, with 6 bases between. CDR1 is SGHKS, CDR2 YYEKEE, per germline (reference sequence). CDR3 region: CASSLGPDYGYTF. In DNA form, the CDR3 reads TGTGCCAGCAGCTTGGGGCCAGACTATGGCTACACCTTC.

A few counts support this clonotype. CDR3 residues: CSASAEWIGGYTF. CDR3 bases: TGCAGTGCTAGCGCGGAATGGATAGGTGGCTACACCTTC. V usage is TRBV20-1 and J usage is TRBJ1-2; D remains unclear. Germline CDR1 reads DFQATT; CDR2 reads SNEGSKA (reference sequence). V lost 3 bases and J 7 bases, leaving 15 bases between the germline ends. This CDR3 has 13 amino acids.

J is TRBJ2-3 and V is TRBV27, with D possibly called TRBD1 or TRBD2 (5 bases each). CDR1 and CDR2 from the germline V gene are MNHEY and SMNVEV (reference sequence). The length of the CDR3 is 12 residues. With 4 bases removed from V and 5 bases from J, the gap between germline ends came to 7 bases. The CDR3 nucleotides are TGTGCCAGCAGTTGGGGGTTAGATACGCAGTATTTT. Its translation: CASSWGLDTQYF.

The table lists this clonotype with a few counts. This rearrangement joins TRBV7-9 to TRBJ2-3, with D possibly TRBD2 on 5 matching bases. The CDR3 has 15 amino acids. Trimming cost V 2 bases and J 6 bases, with 15 bases left between them. Germline values: CDR1 SEHNR, CDR2 FQNEAQ (reference sequence). The CDR3 region has the DNA TGTGCCAGCAGCTTACGACCGACGGTAGCGGATACGCAGTATTTT. It encodes CASSLRPTVADTQYF. The variable domain in full, with the rest retrieved from reference TRBV7-9 and TRBJ2-3, is DTGVSQNPRHKITKRGQNVTFRCDPISEHNRLYWYRQTLGQGPEFLTYFQNEAQLEKSRLLSDRFSAERPKGSFSTLEIQRTEQGDSAMYLCASSLRPTVADTQYFGPGTRLTVL.